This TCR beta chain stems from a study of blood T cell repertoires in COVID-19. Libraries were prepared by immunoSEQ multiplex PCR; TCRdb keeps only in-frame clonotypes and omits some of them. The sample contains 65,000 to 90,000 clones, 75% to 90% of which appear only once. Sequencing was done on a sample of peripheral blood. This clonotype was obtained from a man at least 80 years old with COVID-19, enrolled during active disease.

DNA for the CDR3: TGTGCCAGCTCACCTTCTGGAGGGGGCGGATCTGGAAACACCATATATTTT. Translation gives CASSPSGGGGSGNTIYF. This chain uses TRBV18 with TRBJ1-3; TRBD1 aligns across 7 bases. The CDR3 runs to 17 residues. V shed 3 bases, J shed 1 base, and the junction held 9 bases outside the gene matches. CDR1 and CDR2 from the germline V gene are KGHSH and LQKENI.